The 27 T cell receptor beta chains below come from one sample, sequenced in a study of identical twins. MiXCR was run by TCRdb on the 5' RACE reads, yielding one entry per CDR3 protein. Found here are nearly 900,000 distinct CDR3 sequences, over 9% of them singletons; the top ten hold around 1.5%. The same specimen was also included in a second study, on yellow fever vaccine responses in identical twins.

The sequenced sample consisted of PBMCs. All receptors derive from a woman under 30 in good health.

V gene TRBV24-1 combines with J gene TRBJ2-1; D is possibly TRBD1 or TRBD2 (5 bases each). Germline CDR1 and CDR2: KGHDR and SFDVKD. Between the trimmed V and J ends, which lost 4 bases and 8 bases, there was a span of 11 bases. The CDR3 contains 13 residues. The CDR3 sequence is CATSERRGDEQFF. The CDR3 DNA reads TGTGCCACCAGTGAAAGAAGGGGAGATGAGCAGTTCTTC.

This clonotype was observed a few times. CDR3 sequence (DNA): TGTGCCAGCAGCCAAGCATTAGGGACAATACAGTACGTC. Translation: CASSQALGTIQYV. The chain employs TRBV14 and TRBJ2-7, with TRBD1 as a possible D gene (6 bases). Germline V gene lookup returns CDR1 SGHDN and CDR2 FVKESK. The CDR3 runs 13 residues. Trimming stripped 1 base from V and 10 bases from J, with 14 bases between.

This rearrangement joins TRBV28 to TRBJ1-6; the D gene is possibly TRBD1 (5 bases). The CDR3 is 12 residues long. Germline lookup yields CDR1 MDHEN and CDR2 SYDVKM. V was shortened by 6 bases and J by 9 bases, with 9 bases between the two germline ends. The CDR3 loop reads CASSRDVSPLHF. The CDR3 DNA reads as TGTGCCAGCAGCCGGGACGTTTCACCCCTCCACTTT.

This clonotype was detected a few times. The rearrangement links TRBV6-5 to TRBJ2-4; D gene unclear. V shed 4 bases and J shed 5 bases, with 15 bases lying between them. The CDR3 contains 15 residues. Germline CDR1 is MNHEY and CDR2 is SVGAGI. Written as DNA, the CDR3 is TGTGCCAGCAGTTCCCATAGTGGGCCGGAAAACATTCAGTACTTC. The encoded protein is CASSSHSGPENIQYF.

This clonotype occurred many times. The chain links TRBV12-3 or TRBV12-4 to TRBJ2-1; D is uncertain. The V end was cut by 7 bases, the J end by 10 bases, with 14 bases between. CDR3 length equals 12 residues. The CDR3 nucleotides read TGTGCCAGCACTAGGGCGGTGGGGGAGCAGTTCTTC. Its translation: CASTRAVGEQFF.

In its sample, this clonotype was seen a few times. The CDR3 DNA reads as TGTGCCAGCAGCCCGGACAGCTACTATGGCTACACCTTC. This codes for CASSPDSYYGYTF. The chain couples TRBV7-2 to TRBJ1-2; tentatively, D is TRBD1 (6 bases). This CDR3 is built from 13 residues. Trimming removed 5 bases at V and 3 bases at J, with 10 bases between. CDR1 and CDR2 from the germline V gene are SGHTA and FQGNSA.

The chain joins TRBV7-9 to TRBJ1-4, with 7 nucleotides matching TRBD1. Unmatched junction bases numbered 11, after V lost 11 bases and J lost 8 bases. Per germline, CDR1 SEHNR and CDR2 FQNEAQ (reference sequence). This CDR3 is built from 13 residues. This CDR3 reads CAFQGGYREKLFF. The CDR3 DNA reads TGTGCCTTCCAGGGGGGATATCGGGAAAAACTGTTTTTT.

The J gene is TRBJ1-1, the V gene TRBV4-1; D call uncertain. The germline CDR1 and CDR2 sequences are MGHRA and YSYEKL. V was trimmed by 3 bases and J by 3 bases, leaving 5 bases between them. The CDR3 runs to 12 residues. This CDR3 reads CASSQSYTEAFF. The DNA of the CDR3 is TGCGCCAGCAGCCAGAGCTACACTGAAGCTTTCTTT.

The CDR3 sequence: CASSLLRGPNTGELFF. CDR3 in DNA: TGCGCCAGCAGCCTACTCCGGGGCCCGAACACCGGGGAGCTGTTTTTT. V usage is TRBV4-1 and J usage is TRBJ2-2; the D call may be TRBD1 or TRBD2 (5 bases each). V gave up 4 bases and J gave up 0 bases, with 12 bases separating them. Germline values: CDR1 MGHRA, CDR2 YSYEKL. The CDR3 length is 16 residues.

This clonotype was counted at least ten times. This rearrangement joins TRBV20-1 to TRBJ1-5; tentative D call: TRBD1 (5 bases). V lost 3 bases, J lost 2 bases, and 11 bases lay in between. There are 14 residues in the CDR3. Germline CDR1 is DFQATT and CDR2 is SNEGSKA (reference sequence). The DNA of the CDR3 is TGCAGTGCTAGCATTCCACAGGGCAATCAGCCCCAGCATTTT. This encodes CSASIPQGNQPQHF.

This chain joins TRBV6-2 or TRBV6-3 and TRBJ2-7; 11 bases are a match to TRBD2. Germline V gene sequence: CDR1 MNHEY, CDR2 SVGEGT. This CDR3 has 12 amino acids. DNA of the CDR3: TGTATACTAGCGGGGGTGGGTTACGAGCAGTACGTC. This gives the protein CILAGVGYEQYV.

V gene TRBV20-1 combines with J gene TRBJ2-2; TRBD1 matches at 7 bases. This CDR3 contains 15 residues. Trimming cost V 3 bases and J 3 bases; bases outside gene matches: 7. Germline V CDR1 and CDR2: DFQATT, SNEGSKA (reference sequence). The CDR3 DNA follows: TGCAGTGCTAGGAGGGGACAGTATGACACCGGGGAGCTGTTTTTT. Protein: CSARRGQYDTGELFF.

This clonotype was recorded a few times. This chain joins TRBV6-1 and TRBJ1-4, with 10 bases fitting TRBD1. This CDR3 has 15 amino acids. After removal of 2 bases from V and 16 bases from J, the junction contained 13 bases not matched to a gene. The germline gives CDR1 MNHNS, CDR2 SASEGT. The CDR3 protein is CASSEWGDRGRPRFF. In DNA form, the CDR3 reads TGTGCCAGCAGTGAATGGGGAGACAGGGGGCGCCCCCGGTTTTTT.

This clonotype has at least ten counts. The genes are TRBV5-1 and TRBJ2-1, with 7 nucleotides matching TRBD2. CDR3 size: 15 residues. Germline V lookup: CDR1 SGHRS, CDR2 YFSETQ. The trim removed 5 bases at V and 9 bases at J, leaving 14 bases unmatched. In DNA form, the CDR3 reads TGCGCCAGCAGTCGACTAGCCCGTGAGCAGGGTGAGCAGTTCTTC. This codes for CASSRLAREQGEQFF.

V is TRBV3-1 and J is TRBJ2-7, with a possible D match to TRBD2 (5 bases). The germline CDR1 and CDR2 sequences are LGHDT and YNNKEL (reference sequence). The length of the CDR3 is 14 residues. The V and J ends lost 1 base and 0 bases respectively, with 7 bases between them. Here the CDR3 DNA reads TGTGCCAGCAGCCAAGCAACTAGCTCCTACGAGCAGTACTTC. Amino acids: CASSQATSSYEQYF.

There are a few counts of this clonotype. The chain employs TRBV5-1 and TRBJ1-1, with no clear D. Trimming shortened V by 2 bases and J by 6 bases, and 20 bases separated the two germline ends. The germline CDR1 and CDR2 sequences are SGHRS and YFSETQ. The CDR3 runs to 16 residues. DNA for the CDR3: TGCGCCAGCAGCTTCGAGACCGGGCCCAGAGGCGCTGAAGCTTTCTTT. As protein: CASSFETGPRGAEAFF.

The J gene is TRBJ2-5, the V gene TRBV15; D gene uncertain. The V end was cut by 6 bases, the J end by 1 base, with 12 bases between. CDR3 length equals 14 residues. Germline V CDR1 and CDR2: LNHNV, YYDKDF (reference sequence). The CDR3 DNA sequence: TGTGCCACCAGAAGAAACGGTGCCCAAGAGACCCAGTACTTC. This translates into CATRRNGAQETQYF.

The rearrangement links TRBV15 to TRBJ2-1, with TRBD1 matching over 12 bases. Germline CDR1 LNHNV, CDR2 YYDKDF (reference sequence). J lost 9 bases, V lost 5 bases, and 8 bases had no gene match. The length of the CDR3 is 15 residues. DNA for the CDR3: TGTGCCACCAGCGGCCGGGACAGGGGGCCGGGTGAGCAGTTCTTC. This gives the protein CATSGRDRGPGEQFF.

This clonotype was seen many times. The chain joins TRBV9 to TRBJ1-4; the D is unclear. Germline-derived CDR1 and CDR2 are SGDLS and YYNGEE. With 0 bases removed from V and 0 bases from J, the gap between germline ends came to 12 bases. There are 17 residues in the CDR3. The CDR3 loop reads CASSVGRSPATNEKLFF. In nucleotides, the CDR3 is TGTGCCAGCAGCGTAGGAAGGTCCCCTGCAACTAATGAAAAACTGTTTTTT.

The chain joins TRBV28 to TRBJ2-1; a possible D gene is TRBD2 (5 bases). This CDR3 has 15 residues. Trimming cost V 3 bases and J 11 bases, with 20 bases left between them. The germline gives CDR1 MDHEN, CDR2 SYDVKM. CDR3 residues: CASSFERSLRDKQFF. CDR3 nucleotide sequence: TGTGCCAGCAGTTTCGAGAGGTCCCTCCGGGATAAGCAGTTCTTC.

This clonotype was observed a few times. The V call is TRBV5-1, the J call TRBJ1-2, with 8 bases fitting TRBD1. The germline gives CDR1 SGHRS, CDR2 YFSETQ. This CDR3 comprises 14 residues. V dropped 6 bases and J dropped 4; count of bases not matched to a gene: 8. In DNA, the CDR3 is TGCGCCAGCAAAGGAGCAGGGGGCGTCTATGGCTACACCTTC. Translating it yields CASKGAGGVYGYTF. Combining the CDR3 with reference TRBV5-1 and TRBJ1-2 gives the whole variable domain KAGVTQTPRYLIKTRGQQVTLSCSPISGHRSVSWYQQTPGQGLQFLFEYFSETQRNKGNFPGRFSGRQFSNSRSEMNVSTLELGDSALYLCASKGAGGVYGYTFGSGTRLTVV.

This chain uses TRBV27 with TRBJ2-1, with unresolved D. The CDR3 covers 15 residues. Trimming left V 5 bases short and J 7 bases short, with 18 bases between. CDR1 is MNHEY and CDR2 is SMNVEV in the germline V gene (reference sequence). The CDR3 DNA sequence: TGTGCCAGCAGTCAGGTTCCTCGGCCGTGGAATGAGCAGTTCTTC. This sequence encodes CASSQVPRPWNEQFF.

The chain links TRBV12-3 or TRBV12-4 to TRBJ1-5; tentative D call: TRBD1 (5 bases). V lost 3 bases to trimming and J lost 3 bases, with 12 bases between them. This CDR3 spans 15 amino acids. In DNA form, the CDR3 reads TGTGCCAGCAGTTTTTGGGGCAGTACCAATCAGCCCCAGCATTTT. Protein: CASSFWGSTNQPQHF.

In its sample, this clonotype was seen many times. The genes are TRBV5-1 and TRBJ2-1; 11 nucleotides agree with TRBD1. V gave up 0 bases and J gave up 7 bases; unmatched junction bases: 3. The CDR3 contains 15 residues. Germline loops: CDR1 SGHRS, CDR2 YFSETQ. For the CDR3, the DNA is TGCGCCAGCAGCTTGGTTGGGACAGGGGGAAATGAGCAGTTCTTC. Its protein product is CASSLVGTGGNEQFF.

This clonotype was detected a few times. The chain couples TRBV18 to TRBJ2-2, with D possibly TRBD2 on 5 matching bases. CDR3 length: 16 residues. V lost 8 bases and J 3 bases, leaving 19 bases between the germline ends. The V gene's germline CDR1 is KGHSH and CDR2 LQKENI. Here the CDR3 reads CASQDGREGDTGELFF. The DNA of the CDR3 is TGTGCCAGCCAGGATGGTAGAGAGGGAGACACCGGGGAGCTGTTTTTT.

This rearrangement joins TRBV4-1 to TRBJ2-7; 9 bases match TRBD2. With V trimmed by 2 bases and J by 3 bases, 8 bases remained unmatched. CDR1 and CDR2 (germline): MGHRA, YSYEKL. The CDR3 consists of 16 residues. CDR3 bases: TGCGCCAGCAGCCAATTCTTTAGCGGGGGCTACTACGAGCAGTACGTC. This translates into CASSQFFSGGYYEQYV.

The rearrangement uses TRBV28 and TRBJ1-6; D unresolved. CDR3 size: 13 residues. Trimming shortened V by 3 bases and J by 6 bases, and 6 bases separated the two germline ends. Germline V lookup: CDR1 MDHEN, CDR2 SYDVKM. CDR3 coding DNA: TGTGCCAGCAGTTTTAAGGGTAATTCACCCCTCCACTTT. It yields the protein CASSFKGNSPLHF.